Shown below are 29 T cell receptor beta chains from a single sample sequenced in a study of blood T cell repertoires in COVID-19. The assay was immunoSEQ multiplex PCR, and TCRdb's table has in-frame clones only and misses some. Of a few hundred thousand clones listed, over 75% are singletons. What was sequenced was PBMCs or T cells enriched from blood (not recorded which). These receptors came from a man aged 40-50 years who had recovered from COVID-19.

The V and J genes are TRBV12-3 or TRBV12-4 and TRBJ2-4; a weak D match, TRBD2 (7 bases). V was cut by 2 bases and J by 13 bases, with 12 bases left in between. The CDR3 covers 12 residues. The CDR3 nucleotides read TGTGCCAGCAGTTTACCACAGGGAGGGCAGTACTTC. This translates into CASSLPQGGQYF.

The chain has TRBV2 and TRBJ2-7; 11 nucleotides agree with TRBD1. With V trimmed by 11 bases and J by 4 bases, 7 bases remained unmatched. Germline CDR1 reads SNHLY; CDR2 reads FYNNEI. The CDR3 runs 13 residues. This CDR3 reads CAGGTGGSYEQYF. The CDR3 DNA reads as TGTGCCGGCGGGACAGGGGGAAGTTACGAGCAGTACTTC.

The gene calls are TRBV21-1 and TRBJ1-2. TRBV21-1 is a listed pseudogene. This CDR3 spans 13 amino acids. CDR3 region: CASSKGREYGYTF. CDR3 sequence (DNA): TGTGCCAGCAGCAAAGGCCGGGAGTATGGCTACACCTTC.

This clone was detected only once. The J gene is TRBJ2-1, the V gene TRBV4-2; D unresolved. Trimming removed 0 bases from V and 3 bases from J, with 6 bases in between. Germline loops: CDR1 LGHNA, CDR2 YNFKEQ. The CDR3 has 14 residues. Here the CDR3 reads CASSQEHLYNEQFF. DNA for the CDR3: TGTGCCAGCAGCCAAGAACACCTCTACAATGAGCAGTTCTTC.

The chain links TRBV2 to TRBJ2-7; 8 positions match TRBD2. Germline loops: CDR1 SNHLY, CDR2 FYNNEI. Unmatched junction bases numbered 10, after V lost 7 bases and J lost 5 bases. The CDR3 sequence is 14 residues long. CDR3 residues: CASTNGGAEDEQYF. In DNA, the CDR3 is TGTGCCAGCACTAACGGGGGGGCCGAGGACGAGCAGTACTTC.

This sequence joins TRBV30 and TRBJ2-7, with 8 positions matching TRBD1. This CDR3 region has 15 residues. Germline V lookup: CDR1 GTSNPN, CDR2 SVGIG (reference sequence). With V trimmed by 2 bases and J by 7 bases, 13 bases remained unmatched. CDR3 bases: TGTGCCTGGAGTCCACGGGGCAGGGGGCTGGTTGAGCAGTACTTC. Protein product: CAWSPRGRGLVEQYF.

This rearrangement joins TRBV29-1 to TRBJ1-3; TRBD1 matches 7 bases. Trimming cost V 6 bases and J 0 bases; bases outside gene matches: 5. The CDR3 is made up of 14 amino acids. Germline-derived CDR1 and CDR2 are SQVTM and ANQGSEA. The CDR3 DNA reads TGCAGCGTCACAGGGGTTAGCTCTGGAAACACCATATATTTT. It translates to CSVTGVSSGNTIYF.

This clone was detected only a few times. The genes are TRBV24-1 and TRBJ1-2; D gene uncertain. Germline V CDR1 and CDR2: KGHDR, SFDVKD. Trimming removed 7 bases at V and 3 bases at J, with 11 bases between. This CDR3 is built from 13 residues. CDR3 in DNA: TGTGCCACCAGGGGAGAGGTTGACTATGGCTACACCTTC. It codes for CATRGEVDYGYTF.

The chain recombines TRBV4-2 with TRBJ2-7; possible D gene TRBD2, 5 bases. The CDR3 length is 15 residues. V was clipped by 0 bases and J by 2 bases, with 11 bases between them. The V gene's germline CDR1 is LGHNA and CDR2 YNFKEQ. Written as DNA, the CDR3 is TGTGCCAGCAGCCAAGAGTTGAGGGCCGCCTACGAGCAGTACTTC. Translation: CASSQELRAAYEQYF.

The genes are TRBV2 and TRBJ2-1, with 8 bases lining up with TRBD1. The CDR3 spans 15 residues. V was pared by 6 bases and J by 3 bases, with 7 bases of the junction left unmatched. CDR1 is SNHLY and CDR2 is FYNNEI in the germline V gene. CDR3 residues: CASRVDRGNYNEQFF. CDR3 DNA: TGTGCCAGCAGGGTAGACAGGGGTAACTACAATGAGCAGTTCTTC.

The V call is TRBV3-1 (or the pseudogene TRBV3-2), the J call TRBJ1-1; D is unclear. V was clipped by 1 base and J by 6 bases, with 9 bases between them. This CDR3 spans 13 amino acids. Germline CDR1 reads LGHDT; CDR2 reads YNNKEL (reference sequence). CDR3 nucleotide sequence: TGTGCCAGCAGCCAAGGCGGACTCTCTGAAGCTTTCTTT. Translated: CASSQGGLSEAFF.

V and J are TRBV6-5 and TRBJ1-2; TRBD1 aligns across 8 bases. CDR1 and CDR2 (germline): MNHEY, SVGAGI. The V gene end was trimmed by 10 bases and the J gene end by 0 bases; junction bases not matched to a gene: 7. The CDR3 has 14 residues. As DNA, the CDR3 is TGTGCCACAAGGACAGGGTCGACTAACTATGGCTACACCTTC. This sequence encodes CATRTGSTNYGYTF.

This clone was seen just once. J is TRBJ2-1 and V is TRBV6-5; 8 positions match TRBD1. Germline V gene sequence: CDR1 MNHEY, CDR2 SVGAGI. The junction had 5 bases not matched to a gene; V was cut back by 0 bases and J by 7 bases. The CDR3 has 15 residues. The CDR3 DNA reads as TGTGCCAGCAGTTACTCGACAGGGGCTGGGAATGAGCAGTTCTTC. It yields the protein CASSYSTGAGNEQFF.

This sequence joins TRBV30 and TRBJ2-1; TRBD2 might be the D (5 bases). This CDR3 spans 12 amino acids. Germline CDR1 GTSNPN, CDR2 SVGIG (reference sequence). The germline V and J ends were trimmed by 3 bases and 3 bases, with 6 bases remaining between them. The CDR3 reads CAWSGVYNEQFF. The CDR3 DNA sequence: TGTGCCTGGAGCGGGGTCTACAATGAGCAGTTCTTC.

The chain recombines TRBV14 with TRBJ2-7; D might be TRBD2 (6 bases). The CDR3 runs 15 residues. Trimming cost V 4 bases and J 2 bases, with 15 bases left between them. Germline V gives CDR1 SGHDN, CDR2 FVKESK. CDR3 protein: CASSLGPSGAYEQYF. The CDR3, as DNA: TGTGCCAGCAGCCTAGGCCCCTCGGGGGCCTACGAGCAGTACTTC.

This clone was found once. The CDR3 DNA reads TGTGCCGCCCGGACAGTAAACGGCTACACCTTC. Translating it yields CAARTVNGYTF. The chain joins TRBV27 to TRBJ1-2; D perhaps matches TRBD1 (6 bases). This CDR3 is built from 11 residues. Germline CDR1 is MNHEY and CDR2 is SMNVEV (reference sequence). The ends were cut back, 11 bases at V and 8 bases at J, with 15 bases in the middle.

Only a few counts were recorded for this clone. V usage is TRBV4-1 and J usage is TRBJ1-3; 10 bases align to TRBD1. Per germline, CDR1 MGHRA and CDR2 YSYEKL. CDR3 size: 18 residues. With V trimmed by 0 bases and J by 4 bases, 9 bases remained unmatched. The CDR3 here is CASSQDLSGQGGGNTIYF. CDR3 in DNA: TGCGCCAGCAGCCAAGATCTTTCTGGACAGGGGGGGGGAAACACCATATATTTT.

The rearrangement joins TRBV5-8 to TRBJ2-4; no reliable D call. The ends were cut back, 3 bases at V and 1 base at J, with 8 bases in the middle. CDR1 and CDR2 from the germline V gene are SGHTS and YDEGEE. The CDR3 is made up of 14 amino acids. CDR3 loop: CASSYQLAKNIQYF. CDR3 sequence (DNA): TGTGCCAGCAGCTACCAACTGGCCAAAAACATTCAGTACTTC.

The J gene is TRBJ2-1, the V gene TRBV19; 7 positions match TRBD1. V was clipped by 5 bases and J by 7 bases; unmatched bases: 14. Germline-derived CDR1 and CDR2 are LNHDA and SQIVND (reference sequence). This CDR3 comprises 16 residues. The CDR3 region has the DNA TGTGCCAGTAGTCCGGGACAGTGGGGAGTGGCAAATGAGCAGTTCTTC. Translation gives CASSPGQWGVANEQFF.

CDR3 residues: CAWSATGVDYEQYF. For the CDR3, the DNA is TGTGCCTGGAGTGCGACAGGGGTAGACTACGAGCAGTACTTC. The V call is TRBV30, the J call TRBJ2-7; 8 bases fit TRBD1. With V trimmed by 1 base and J by 3 bases, 5 bases remained unmatched. Germline V lookup: CDR1 GTSNPN, CDR2 SVGIG (reference sequence). The CDR3 is made up of 14 amino acids.

The genes are TRBV5-4 and TRBJ2-6, with TRBD1 matching 7 bases. Germline V gives CDR1 SGHNT, CDR2 YYREEE (reference sequence). V was pared by 1 base and J by 4 bases, with 2 bases of the junction left unmatched. The CDR3 covers 15 residues. The CDR3 region is CASSLQGGGANVLTF. For the CDR3, the DNA is TGTGCCAGCAGCTTGCAAGGGGGCGGGGCCAACGTCCTGACTTTC.

The chain couples TRBV24-1 to TRBJ2-7; 7 bases are a match to TRBD1. The V and J ends lost 2 bases and 6 bases, in that order; junction bases with no gene match: 6. The CDR3 has 14 residues. Germline CDR1 and CDR2: KGHDR and SFDVKD. The CDR3 DNA reads as TGTGCCACCAGTGATTCCGGGAACAGGGGCGAGCAGTACTTC. Translation: CATSDSGNRGEQYF.

CDR3 nucleotides: TGCAGCGTTGTACTAGCGGGGGGGAATACGCAGTATTTT. Protein product: CSVVLAGGNTQYF. The chain is built from TRBV29-1 and TRBJ2-3; 13 positions agree with TRBD2. The germline V gene has CDR1 SQVTM and CDR2 ANQGSEA. V shed 4 bases, J shed 7 bases, and the junction held 2 bases outside the gene matches. The CDR3 sequence is 13 residues long.

J is TRBJ2-1 and V is TRBV27; 9 nucleotides match TRBD2. The CDR3 covers 15 residues. Germline loops: CDR1 MNHEY, CDR2 SMNVEV (reference sequence). After removal of 3 bases from V and 4 bases from J, the junction contained 4 bases not matched to a gene. The CDR3 DNA reads as TGTGCCAGCAGTTTGTCTAGCGGGGTTTACAATGAGCAGTTCTTC. Amino acid sequence: CASSLSSGVYNEQFF.

The V gene is TRBV3-1 (or the pseudogene TRBV3-2), the J gene TRBJ1-6; TRBD1 is a possible D gene (6 bases). This CDR3 contains 14 residues. V was pared by 2 bases and J by 7 bases, with 9 bases between. The germline V gene has CDR1 LGHDT and CDR2 YNNKEL (reference sequence). The CDR3 sequence: CASSQSDSNSPLHF. DNA for the CDR3: TGTGCCAGCAGCCAATCGGACAGCAATTCACCCCTCCACTTT.

This sequence joins TRBV7-2 and TRBJ2-1, with D possibly being TRBD1 (5 bases). In germline, CDR1 is SGHTA, CDR2 FQGNSA. The CDR3 runs to 13 residues. Trimming pared 0 bases from V and 8 bases from J, leaving 8 bases between. CDR3 in amino acids: CASSLAQGDEQFF. For the CDR3, the DNA is TGTGCCAGCAGCTTAGCGCAAGGGGATGAGCAGTTCTTC.

CDR3 DNA sequence: TGTGCCAGCAGCACCCGACAGGGCCCTAATGAAAAACTGTTTTTT. As protein: CASSTRQGPNEKLFF. The chain combines TRBV11-2 with TRBJ1-4, with 7 bases matching TRBD1. This CDR3 has 15 residues. The J segment lost 3 bases and the V segment lost 5 bases, leaving 6 bases of the junction unmatched. Germline loops: CDR1 SGHAT, CDR2 FQNNGV. Together with reference TRBV11-2 and TRBJ1-4, the CDR3 gives the full variable domain: EAGVAQSPRYKIIEKRQSVAFWCNPISGHATLYWYQQILGQGPKLLIQFQNNGVVDDSQLPKDRFSAERLKGVDSTLKIQPAKLEDSAVYLCASSTRQGPNEKLFFGSGTQLSVL.

This clone was detected ten times or more. V and J are TRBV18 and TRBJ2-7, with 7 nucleotides matching TRBD1. CDR1 and CDR2 (germline): KGHSH, LQKENI. The CDR3 length is 15 residues. V was clipped by 2 bases and J by 0 bases; unmatched bases: 4. In nucleotides, the CDR3 is TGTGCCAGCTCACCAGGGGGACAGAGCTCCTACGAGCAGTACTTC. It specifies CASSPGGQSSYEQYF.

The gene calls are TRBV28 and TRBJ2-1; TRBD1 matches at 7 bases. Looked up from germline, CDR1 is MDHEN and CDR2 is SYDVKM. This CDR3 spans 14 amino acids. Losses at the gene ends were 7 bases for V and 1 base for J; bases not matched to a gene: 4. CDR3 sequence reads: CASNWGQSYNEQFF. DNA for the CDR3: TGTGCCAGCAACTGGGGACAGTCCTACAATGAGCAGTTCTTC.